The 8 T cell receptor beta chains presented below share a single source sample, sequenced in a study of CD8 T cells in ankylosing spondylitis. TCRdb analysed the 5' RACE reads with MiXCR anew, one entry per CDR3 protein. The sample has fewer than 400,000 distinct CDR3 sequences, approximately 8% seen once. Antigens of these TCRs are unknown. Study-wide results and caveats: Seemingly distinctive of ankylosing spondylitis blood was a TCR beta motif formed by eight highly homologous variants.

Material: blood, either unsorted or a sorted T cell fraction (not recorded which). These TCRs come from a male donor with ankylosing spondylitis.

The chain recombines TRBV20-1 with TRBJ2-1, with 8 bases that match TRBD2. Germline loops: CDR1 DFQATT, CDR2 SNEGSKA (reference sequence). With V trimmed by 3 bases and J by 3 bases, 10 bases remained unmatched. The CDR3 length is 16 residues. The CDR3 region has the DNA TGCAGTGCTAGTTTGGGACTAGACCCTTTCTACAATGAGCAGTTCTTC. Its protein is CSASLGLDPFYNEQFF.

The CDR3 DNA is TGCAGCGTTGAAGATACGGCAGGGTGGGTCTTTGAGCAGTTCTTC. This gives the protein CSVEDTAGWVFEQFF. J is TRBJ2-1 and V is TRBV29-1, with a weak D call TRBD1 (5 bases). The germline gives CDR1 SQVTM, CDR2 ANQGSEA. This CDR3 has 15 residues. The V gene lost 0 bases and the J gene lost 9 bases, with 18 bases spanning the gap.

This clonotype was found a few times. The genes are TRBV4-3 and TRBJ1-5; D not resolved. Trimming left V 0 bases short and J 0 bases short, with 6 bases between. From germline, CDR1 is LGHNA and CDR2 YSLEER. This CDR3 comprises 15 residues. The CDR3 DNA is TGCGCCAGCAGCCAAGAAGGTGGTAGCAATCAGCCCCAGCATTTT. Amino acid sequence: CASSQEGGSNQPQHF.

This clonotype occurred a few times. The V gene is TRBV10-3, the J gene TRBJ2-7, with 12 bases lining up with TRBD1. CDR1 is ENHRY and CDR2 is SYGVKD in the germline V gene. Trimming took 9 bases from V and 4 from J; bases not matched to a gene: 7. This CDR3 has 14 residues. In DNA, the CDR3 is TGTGCCATTGCTTCGGGACAGGGGGCATACGAGCAGTACTTC. Translated, it gives CAIASGQGAYEQYF.

This clonotype was counted between two and nine times. This chain links TRBV28 with TRBJ2-1, with TRBD2 as a possible D gene (6 bases). Trimming removed 8 bases at V and 5 bases at J, with 16 bases between. The CDR3 extends over 14 amino acids. From germline, CDR1 is MDHEN and CDR2 SYDVKM. CDR3 nucleotide sequence: TGTGCCAGCTCGCAAGCTAGCGAGGACAATGAGCAGTTCTTC. It encodes CASSQASEDNEQFF.

This clonotype was picked up many times. One end of the junction is discordant with germline, which a read error may explain. The chain combines TRBV7-7 with TRBJ2-1; 8 positions match TRBD2. Looked up from germline, CDR1 is SSHAT and CDR2 is FNYEAQ (reference sequence). This CDR3 is 18 amino acids long. The CDR3 coding sequence is TGTGCTAGCAGTCAACGAGCGGGAGTTTTTCTCTCCTACAATGAGCAGTTCTTC. Protein product: CASSQRAGVFLSYNEQFF.

The table lists this clonotype with a few counts. This chain links TRBV5-1 with TRBJ2-1; D is unresolved. CDR1 and CDR2 (germline): SGHRS, YFSETQ. V lost 1 base to trimming and J lost 3 bases, with 8 bases between them. This CDR3 has 14 residues. The DNA of the CDR3 is TGCGCCAGCAGCTTGTGGGGTATCTACAATGAGCAGTTCTTC. Its protein product is CASSLWGIYNEQFF. The whole variable domain, filled in from reference TRBV5-1 and TRBJ2-1, reads KAGVTQTPRYLIKTRGQQVTLSCSPISGHRSVSWYQQTPGQGLQFLFEYFSETQRNKGNFPGRFSGRQFSNSRSEMNVSTLELGDSALYLCASSLWGIYNEQFFGPGTRLTVL.

The chain has TRBV5-1 and TRBJ1-4, with a possible D match to TRBD1 (5 bases). The V end was cut by 0 bases, the J end by 6 bases, with 12 bases between. The germline gives CDR1 SGHRS, CDR2 YFSETQ. The CDR3 totals 15 residues. The CDR3 loop reads CASSLAAGEDEKLFF. DNA of the CDR3: TGCGCCAGCAGCTTGGCGGCGGGGGAGGATGAAAAACTGTTTTTT.